This T cell receptor beta chain was profiled in a study of CD8+CD57+ T cells in acquired aplastic anemia. On the study more broadly: Mean DNA quantity obtained from sorted CD4+ and CD8+ cells was 3.2 ug.

According to the study, genomic DNA was the template for TCR beta VDJ and CDR3 profiling. Using its own MiXCR run on the reads, TCRdb lists one record per CDR3 protein. The data show roughly 200,000 distinct CDR3 sequences, around 60% seen once. The CDR3 extends over 12 amino acids. The V gene's germline CDR1 is SNHLY and CDR2 FYNNEI. The germline V and J ends were trimmed by 2 bases and 5 bases, with 4 bases remaining between them. This receptor was obtained from a human donor in good health. The material sequenced was sorted CD4+, CD8+, or CD8+CD57+ T cells (not recorded which) from PBMCs. The genes are TRBV2 and TRBJ1-5; no reliable D call. The CDR3 spells CASSERDQPQHF. In nucleotides, the CDR3 is TGTGCCAGCAGTGAAAGGGATCAGCCCCAGCATTTT.